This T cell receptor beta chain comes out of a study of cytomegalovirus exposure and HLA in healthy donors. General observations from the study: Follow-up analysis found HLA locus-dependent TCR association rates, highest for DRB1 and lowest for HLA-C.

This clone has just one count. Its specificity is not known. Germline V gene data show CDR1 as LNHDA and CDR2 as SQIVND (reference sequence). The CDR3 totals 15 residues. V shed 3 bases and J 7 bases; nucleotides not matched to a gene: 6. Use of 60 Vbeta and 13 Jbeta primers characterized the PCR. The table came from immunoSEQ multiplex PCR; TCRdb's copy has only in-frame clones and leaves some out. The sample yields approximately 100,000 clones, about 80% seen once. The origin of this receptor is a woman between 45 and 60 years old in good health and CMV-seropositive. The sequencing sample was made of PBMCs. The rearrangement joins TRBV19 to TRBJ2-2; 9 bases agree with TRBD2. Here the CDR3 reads CASSISSGGSGELFF. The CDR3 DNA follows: TGTGCCAGTAGTATCAGTAGCGGGGGTAGCGGGGAGCTGTTTTTT.